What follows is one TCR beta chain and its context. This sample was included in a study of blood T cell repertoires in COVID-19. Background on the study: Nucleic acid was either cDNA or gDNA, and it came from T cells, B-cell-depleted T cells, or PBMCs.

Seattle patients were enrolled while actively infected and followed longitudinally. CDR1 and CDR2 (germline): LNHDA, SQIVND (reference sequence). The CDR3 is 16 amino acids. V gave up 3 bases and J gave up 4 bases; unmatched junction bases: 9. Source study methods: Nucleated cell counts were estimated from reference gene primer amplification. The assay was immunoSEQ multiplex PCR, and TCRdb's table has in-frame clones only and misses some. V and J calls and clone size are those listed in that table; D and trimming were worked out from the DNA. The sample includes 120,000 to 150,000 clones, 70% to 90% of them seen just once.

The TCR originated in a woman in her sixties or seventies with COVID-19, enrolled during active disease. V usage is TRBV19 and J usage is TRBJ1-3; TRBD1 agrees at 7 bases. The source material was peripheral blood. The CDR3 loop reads CASSIKQGSFGNTIYF. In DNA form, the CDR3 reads TGTGCCAGTAGTATTAAACAGGGGAGCTTCGGAAACACCATATATTTT.